This T cell receptor (beta chain) was captured in a study of PD-L1 blockade in urothelial cancer. Libraries were prepared by immunoSEQ multiplex PCR; TCRdb keeps only in-frame clonotypes and omits some of them. In the table there are some 120,000 clones, 85% to 95% of which are singletons. The CDR3 extends over 13 amino acids. V lost 1 base, J lost 3 bases, and 7 bases lay in between. Germline V gene lookup returns CDR1 SGHVS and CDR2 FQNEAQ. Sample time point: peripheral blood 6 weeks after treatment start. The TCR originated in a man between 60 and 75 years old with urothelial cancer. Sequencing was performed on PBMCs, taken around atezolizumab (anti-PD-L1) treatment. This chain joins TRBV7-8 and TRBJ2-7, with D unresolved. The CDR3 loop reads CASSLESDYEQYF. The CDR3 DNA reads as TGTGCCAGCAGCTTAGAAAGCGACTACGAGCAGTACTTC.